This T cell receptor beta chain was found in a study of T cells in Graves' hyperthyroidism and ophthalmopathy. Overall study results and limits: Stable hyperthyroidism and ophthalmopathy were separated using 13 V-J signatures. Blood also held most thyroid clonotypes expanded beyond 0.001.

Template material for amplifying TCR beta CDR3 regions consisted of RNA transcripts. Researchers ran a first-round RT-PCR on the TCR CDR3 using the HTBI primer set. TCRdb fed the multiplex PCR reads into MiXCR, producing one record per CDR3 protein. Of approximately 330,000 distinct CDR3 sequences in the sample, about 18% were seen once. Patients counted as stable if ophthalmopathy did not develop within 18 months. Thyroid ultrasound, orbital computed tomography, clinical symptoms, and serum thyroxine and TRAb underpinned diagnoses. J gave up 6 bases and V 6 bases, and 7 bases lay outside the gene matches. CDR3 size: 14 residues. This clonotype came up many times. Its target is unknown.

The chain uses TRBV12-3 or TRBV12-4 and TRBJ2-3, with 9 bases aligning to TRBD1. Sequenced: blood. The sequence was collected from a woman in her fifties or sixties with Graves' hyperthyroidism. This CDR3 is CASSRQGEYDTQYF. Here the CDR3 DNA reads TGTGCCAGCAGCCGACAGGGGGAGTACGATACGCAGTATTTT.